A selection of T cell receptor beta chains follows, all from one sample in a study of PD-1 blockade in classical Hodgkin lymphoma. TCRdb's copy holds only in-frame clones and misses some; the assay was immunoSEQ multiplex PCR. The data contain about 100,000 clones, over 80% of them seen just once; the ten biggest clones take up 10% to 15%. The sample was peripheral blood mononuclear cells (PBMCs), taken at baseline. These receptors came from a human donor with classical Hodgkin lymphoma. CDR3s include the opening cysteine and the closing phenylalanine or tryptophan. The D gene is left open where the match is weak. A row's size may be missing; if present it is once, few, many or a size class.

TRBJ1-2,TRBV12-5,TRBD1,NA,TGTGCTAGTGGTTTAGTTGCCGGGACAGGGGGCGGTGGCTACACCTTC,CASGLVAGTGGGGYTF
TRBJ2-5,TRBV5-1,TRBD2,NA,TGCGCCAGCAGCTGGTTCGCGGGAGAATCAGAGACCCAGTACTTC,CASSWFAGESETQYF
TRBJ2-7,TRBV9,TRBD1,NA,TGTGCCAGCAGCGTAGGAAGAGACAGGGCTTTGTACGAGCAGTACTTC,CASSVGRDRALYEQYF
TRBJ1-5,TRBV25-1,NA,NA,TGTGCCAGCAGAGTGGGGGACCAGCCCCAGCATTTT,CASRVGDQPQHF
TRBJ2-5,TRBV20-1,NA,NA,TGCAGTGCCTCCCAAGAGACCCAGTACTTC,CSASQETQYF
TRBJ1-1,TRBV7-9,NA,NA,TGTGCCAGCAGCTTAGCGGGGTTCACTGAAGCTTTCTTT,CASSLAGFTEAFF
TRBJ2-3,TRBV5-4,TRBD2,NA,TGTGCCAGCAGGTTAGCGGGACTCACAGATACGCAGTATTTT,CASRLAGLTDTQYF
TRBJ2-3,TRBV5-4,NA,NA,TGTGCCAGCAGCTTGGGGGGCCCAAGCACAGATACGCAGTATTTT,CASSLGGPSTDTQYF
TRBJ2-5,TRBV14,NA,NA,TGTGCCAGCAGCCCCCCCCAGGGGCGGTCCGGGGAGACCCAGTACTTC,CASSPPQGRSGETQYF
TRBJ2-2,TRBV2,NA,NA,TGTGCCAGCAGTGGGCTTCTGACCGGGGAGCTGTTTTTT,CASSGLLTGELFF
TRBJ2-2,TRBV10-3,NA,NA,TGTGCCATCGGGACGGAGAACACCGGGGAGCTGTTTTTT,CAIGTENTGELFF
TRBJ1-1,TRBV28,NA,NA,TGTGCCAGCAGTTTGGTTGGGATGGGTGAAGCTTTCTTT,CASSLVGMGEAFF
TRBJ2-3,TRBV9,NA,NA,TGTGCCAGCAGCGTTAACTCAGGGTCCACAGATACGCAGTATTTT,CASSVNSGSTDTQYF
TRBJ2-7,TRBV6-1,NA,NA,TGTGCCAGCAGTGAATTAACAGGGCACGAGCAGTACTTC,CASSELTGHEQYF
TRBJ1-1,TRBV5-1,NA,few,TGCGCCAGCAGCGAACAGGGAATGAACACTGAAGCTTTCTTT,CASSEQGMNTEAFF
TRBJ2-3,TRBV13,TRBD2,NA,TGTGCCAGCAGCTCCCTAGCGGGGGCCCTCACAGATACGCAGTATTTT,CASSSLAGALTDTQYF
TRBJ2-1,TRBV19,NA,NA,TGTGCCAGTAGTAGAGACACTGGGGGCAATGAGCAGTTCTTC,CASSRDTGGNEQFF
TRBJ1-1,TRBV18,NA,NA,TGTGCCAGCTCACCGGCGGGGAATGAAGCTTTCTTT,CASSPAGNEAFF
TRBJ1-2,TRBV10-3,NA,many,TGTGCCATCAGCCAGGGAGGCTATGGCTACACCTTC,CAISQGGYGYTF
TRBJ1-1,TRBV5-6,NA,few,TGTGCCAGCAGCTCCAGGACACTCTGGGACACTGAAGCTTTCTTT,CASSSRTLWDTEAFF
TRBJ2-3,TRBV5-6,TRBD1,NA,TGTGCCAGCAGCTTGACAGGGGCGCCCTGGGAGGATACGCAGTATTTT,CASSLTGAPWEDTQYF
TRBJ1-2,TRBV7-8,NA,NA,TGTGCCAGCAGCTTAGCGGAAGGGGGCTACACCTTC,CASSLAEGGYTF
TRBJ2-7,TRBV14,TRBD1,NA,TGTGCCAGCAGCCTCGCCTCCGGGACAGTATTGCGGGAGCAGTACTTC,CASSLASGTVLREQYF
TRBJ1-1,TRBV19,TRBD1,NA,TGTGCCAGTAGGCGGACAGGGGGAGCTTTCTTT,CASRRTGGAFF
TRBJ2-7,TRBV7-2,TRBD2,NA,TGTGCCAGCAGCTTAGGGGTGGGACTAGCCTACGAGCAGTACTTC,CASSLGVGLAYEQYF
TRBJ2-1,TRBV7-2,NA,NA,TGTGCCAGCAGCCCAGCAGGGACCCAGGAGTTCTTC,CASSPAGTQEFF
TRBJ2-7,TRBV19,NA,NA,TGTGCCAGTAGTATTCAGGGTTCCTACGAGCAGTACTTC,CASSIQGSYEQYF
TRBJ2-3,TRBV5-1,TRBD1,NA,TGCGCCAGCAGCCAAAGTGGGACAGCCGGGGATACGCAGTATTTT,CASSQSGTAGDTQYF
TRBJ2-6,TRBV25-1,NA,NA,TGTGCCAGCAGTGAAGGACACGACTCTGGGGCCAACGTCCTGACTTTC,CASSEGHDSGANVLTF
TRBJ2-7,TRBV2,NA,NA,TGTGCCAGCAGTGACGATGGGGACCCCGGCTACGAGCAGTACTTC,CASSDDGDPGYEQYF
TRBJ2-1,TRBV7-9,NA,NA,TGTGCCAGCTTCTCCCCGGAGGGCGGACTTACCAATGAGCAGTTCTTC,CASFSPEGGLTNEQFF
TRBJ2-1,TRBV2,NA,NA,TGTGCCAGCAGTGACTTGCAGCCCTTAAATGAGCAGTTCTTC,CASSDLQPLNEQFF
TRBJ2-7,TRBV30,TRBD1,NA,TGTGCCTGGAGTCGGGGACAGGGGGCCTACGAGCAGTACTTC,CAWSRGQGAYEQYF
TRBJ2-3,TRBV7-2,TRBD2,NA,TGTGCCAGCAGCTTAGTGGGACTAGAGATAACGCAGTATTTT,CASSLVGLEITQYF
TRBJ2-2,TRBV7-9,NA,NA,TGTGCCAGCAGCTCCCGAAGGCACCCGACCGGGGAGCTGTTTTTT,CASSSRRHPTGELFF
TRBJ1-2,TRBV19,TRBD1,NA,TGTGCCAGTGGCACCGGGACAGGGCCCTATGGCTACACCTTC,CASGTGTGPYGYTF
TRBJ1-2,TRBV11-2,TRBD1,NA,TGTGCCAGCAGCCTAGACCGGGACAGGGTCTATGGCTACACCTTC,CASSLDRDRVYGYTF
TRBJ2-3,TRBV7-2,NA,NA,TGTGCCAGCAGCGGGACTCATGGAGATACGCAGTATTTT,CASSGTHGDTQYF
TRBJ1-1,TRBV4-3,NA,NA,TGCGCCAGCAGCCCCAGGGGGAACACTGAAGCTTTCTTT,CASSPRGNTEAFF
TRBJ2-7,TRBV6-1,TRBD1,NA,TGTGCCAGCAGTGAGGACAGGGGTAGGGGCGAGCAGTACTTC,CASSEDRGRGEQYF
TRBJ1-2,TRBV28,NA,NA,TGTGCCAGCAGTGAAGGGAATAACTATGGCTACACCTTC,CASSEGNNYGYTF
TRBJ2-2,TRBV2,TRBD2,NA,TGTGCCAGCAGGCTACTAGCGGGGCGGGCCGGGGAGCTGTTTTTT,CASRLLAGRAGELFF
TRBJ2-1,TRBV5-1,NA,NA,TGCGCCAGCGCGGGACTTTTTAACGAGCAGTTCTTC,CASAGLFNEQFF
TRBJ2-7,TRBV11-3,TRBD2,NA,TGTGCCAGCAGCGCCCTCGGGGGGATCCGGAGGGAGCAGTACTTC,CASSALGGIRREQYF
TRBJ2-5,TRBV11-2,NA,NA,TGTGCCAGCAGTTATACAGGAGAGGAGACCCAGTACTTC,CASSYTGEETQYF
TRBJ1-4,TRBV2,NA,NA,TGTGCCAGCAGCCGGGACGGCCTCGCAACTAATGAAAAACTGTTTTTT,CASSRDGLATNEKLFF
TRBJ2-3,TRBV2,NA,NA,TGTGCCAGCAGTCTCTCGGCAGATACGCAGTATTTT,CASSLSADTQYF
TRBJ1-5,TRBV10-3,TRBD1,NA,TGTGCCATCAGTACAGGGGGCGGAGGGCCCCAGCATTTT,CAISTGGGGPQHF
TRBJ1-5,TRBV6-5,TRBD1,few,TGTGCCAGCAGCGCGACAGGGATGGGTCAGCCCCAGCATTTT,CASSATGMGQPQHF
TRBJ1-5,TRBV21-1,NA,NA,TGTGCCAGCAGCACGGGACAGAGCAATCAGCCCCAGCATTTT,CASSTGQSNQPQHF
TRBJ1-2,TRBV4-2,NA,NA,TGTGCCAGCAGCCCGACGGGGGGGCGGGATGGCTACACCTTC,CASSPTGGRDGYTF
TRBJ1-2,TRBV28,NA,once,TGTGCCAGCAGGGAATCGGGATCTAACTATGGCTACACCTTC,CASRESGSNYGYTF
TRBJ1-5,TRBV15,NA,once,TGTGCCACCAGCAGAGATGCGTCAGGATTCAATCAGCCCCAGCATTTT,CATSRDASGFNQPQHF
TRBJ1-1,TRBV30,NA,few,TGTGCCTGGAGTGTACTAGGAGTGAACACTGAAGCTTTCTTT,CAWSVLGVNTEAFF
TRBJ2-2,TRBV7-2,TRBD1,NA,TGTGCCAGCAGCCGGGACAGGGCCACCGGGGAGCTGTTTTTT,CASSRDRATGELFF
TRBJ2-3,TRBV4-3,NA,few,TGCGCCAGCAGCCAAGGGGGCTTAACAGATACGCAGTATTTT,CASSQGGLTDTQYF
TRBJ1-1,TRBV5-5,NA,NA,TGTGCCAGCAGCTTCGGGCAGAACACTGAAGCTTTCTTT,CASSFGQNTEAFF
TRBJ1-5,TRBV6-6,NA,NA,TGTGCCAGCGGCCCCCGGGACCTCGACGGGCAGCCCCAGCATTTT,CASGPRDLDGQPQHF